The rows below give T cell receptor beta chains drawn from one sample of a study of shared clonotypes between healthy human individuals. TCRdb keeps only in-frame clones here, not all; method: immunoSEQ multiplex PCR. The table lists millions of clones, roughly 95% of them singletons. Sample: naive CD4+ T cells sorted from blood. The receptors were gathered from a man younger than 30 in good health. CDR3s include the opening cysteine and the closing phenylalanine or tryptophan. Each record gives: J gene, V gene, clone size, D gene, CDR3 DNA, CDR3 protein. D genes are given only for firm matches. Clone size is given for some rows only: seen once, a few or many times, or a class if the clone is expanded.

>TRBJ1-3|TRBV18|-|-
TGTGCCAGCTCACAGTCTAACGGGGGAAACACCATATATTTT
CASSQSNGGNTIYF
>TRBJ2-2|TRBV7-6|-|TRBD1
TGTGCCAGCAGACAGGGGGGTATCGACACCGGGGAGCTGTTTTTT
CASRQGGIDTGELFF
>TRBJ2-3|TRBV9|-|-
TGTGCCAGCAGCGTCGGGGTTAGCGATAGCACAGATACGCAGTATTTT
CASSVGVSDSTDTQYF
>TRBJ2-3|TRBV7-9|once|TRBD2
TGTGCCAGCCGGACTAGCGGGGCAGATACGCAGTATTTT
CASRTSGADTQYF
>TRBJ2-7|TRBV5-1|-|TRBD1
TGCGCCAGCGGGGACAGGGGGCAAGACGAGCAGTACTTC
CASGDRGQDEQYF
>TRBJ1-3|TRBV19|-|-
TGTGCCAGTAAGGAGGGGCCTGGAAACACCATATATTTT
CASKEGPGNTIYF
>TRBJ1-3|TRBV27|-|TRBD1
TGTGCCAGCAGTTTAGGGACAGGGGGTGGAAACACCATATATTTT
CASSLGTGGGNTIYF
>TRBJ2-5|TRBV5-1|-|-
TGCGCCAGCAGCTTGGTGGGCAGGGAAGAGACCCAGTACTTC
CASSLVGREETQYF
>TRBJ1-2|TRBV6-6|-|-
TGTGCCAGCAGTTACCTGGAGGGGACGGCCTATGGCTACACCTTC
CASSYLEGTAYGYTF
>TRBJ1-2|TRBV30|-|-
TGTGCCTGGAGTAATTGGGCGGGGGTTGGCTATGGCTACACCTTC
CAWSNWAGVGYGYTF
>TRBJ2-1|TRBV7-9|-|-
TGTGCCAGCAGCCGTTTAGACATCCGAGTACATGAGCAGTTCTTC
CASSRLDIRVHEQFF
>TRBJ2-2|TRBV6-5|once|-
TGTGCCAGCAGTTATCGTTCCACCGGGGAGCTGTTTTTT
CASSYRSTGELFF
>TRBJ2-5|TRBV30|-|TRBD1
TGTGCCTGGAGTGTAGGGACAGGGATCCAAGAGACCCAGTACTTC
CAWSVGTGIQETQYF
>TRBJ1-3|TRBV19|-|-
TGTGCCAGTAGTCCCCGGGCGGGCGCGGCTGCTGCTGGAAACACCATATATTTT
CASSPRAGAAAAGNTIYF
>TRBJ1-6|TRBV6-5|-|TRBD1
TGTGCCAGCAGATATCTTACAGGGGGCGAATCACCCCTCCACTTT
CASRYLTGGESPLHF
>TRBJ2-7|TRBV7-2|-|-
TGTGCCAGCAGCTTAGTGGCGCGAGTAGAATCCTACGAGCAGTACTTC
CASSLVARVESYEQYF
>TRBJ1-1|TRBV6-6|-|-
TGTGCCACGACGAAGGTGGGCACCGGCAACACTGAAGCTTTCTTT
CATTKVGTGNTEAFF
>TRBJ2-5|TRBV7-2|-|TRBD2
TGTGCCAGCAGCTTAGTGTCCCTAGCGGGACCGGGAGAGACCCAGTACTTC
CASSLVSLAGPGETQYF
>TRBJ1-4|TRBV28|-|-
TGTGCCAGCAGGAAGTCAGAGGCACTTGAAAAACTGTTTTTT
CASRKSEALEKLFF
>TRBJ1-4|TRBV5-1|once|-
TGCGCCAGCAGCTTAATCCCCACTCAGGGAACGCTGTTTTTT
CASSLIPTQGTLFF
>TRBJ1-1|TRBV5-4|-|TRBD1
TGTGCCAGCAGCCAAGACAGGGGGGGAACTGAAGCTTTCTTT
CASSQDRGGTEAFF
>TRBJ2-7|TRBV6-5|once|TRBD1
TGTGCCAGCAGCCGAACAGGGGACTCCTACGAGCAGTACTTC
CASSRTGDSYEQYF
>TRBJ1-1|TRBV2|-|-
TGTGCCAGCAGTGAAGTGGAGGGAGAGGCTTTCTTT
CASSEVEGEAFF
>TRBJ1-5|TRBV4-1|-|-
TGCGCCAGCAGCCAAGACGCCCCCACCCCGCTCAGGGGCGGACAGCCCCAGCATTTT
CASSQDAPTPLRGGQPQHF
>TRBJ2-3|TRBV7-2|-|-
TGTGCCAGCAGCTTAGAGTTATCGGGCCAGTATTTT
CASSLELSGQYF
>TRBJ2-2|TRBV5-1|once|-
TGCGCCAGCAGCTTGGCAGGTACCGGGGAGCTGTTTTTT
CASSLAGTGELFF
>TRBJ2-6|TRBV6-6|-|-
TGTGCCAGCACAAAGGACCACTCTGGGGCCAACGTCCTGACTTTC
CASTKDHSGANVLTF
>TRBJ2-7|TRBV9|-|-
TGTGCCAGCAGCGTAAGCCCCGACCTACCCGAGCAGTACTTC
CASSVSPDLPEQYF
>TRBJ2-7|TRBV10-3|-|-
TGTGCCATCAGTGAGTCAGCCGGGACACGGACCTACGAGCAGTACTTC
CAISESAGTRTYEQYF
>TRBJ2-5|TRBV9|once|TRBD1
TGTGCCAGCAGCGTAGCCGCGACAGGGGTCCAAGAGACCCAGTACTTC
CASSVAATGVQETQYF
>TRBJ2-2|TRBV5-1|-|-
TGCGCCAGCAGCTTGGGCGGGACAAGCACCGGGGAGCTGTTTTTT
CASSLGGTSTGELFF
>TRBJ1-1|TRBV18|-|-
TGTGCCAGCTCCCTTGGGACTGGAACTAACACTGAAGCTTTCTTT
CASSLGTGTNTEAFF
>TRBJ2-3|TRBV14|-|-
TGTGCCAGCAGCCAATTGGGGGATACGCAGTATTTT
CASSQLGDTQYF
>TRBJ1-2|TRBV11-2|-|-
TGTGCCAGCAGCTTAGCAGGCTATGGCTACACCTTC
CASSLAGYGYTF
>TRBJ1-2|TRBV2|-|-
TGTGCCAGCAGCCAGGGGAGCGGCTACACCTTC
CASSQGSGYTF